These 16 T cell receptor beta chains were all obtained from the same sample, sequenced in a study of blood T cell repertoires in COVID-19. Sequencing used immunoSEQ multiplex PCR; TCRdb keeps in-frame clones, though not all of them. The sample shows tens of thousands of clones, roughly four fifths of them seen only once. Sequenced input: peripheral blood. These receptors all stem from an older woman with acute or convalescent COVID-19.

This chain connects TRBV10-3 to TRBJ2-7; 14 bases match TRBD2. The germline V gene encodes CDR1 ENHRY and CDR2 SYGVKD. The CDR3 length is 17 residues. Trimming took 2 bases from V and 4 from J; bases not matched to a gene: 7. Written as DNA, the CDR3 is TGTGCCATCAGTGAGGCGACTAGCGGGGGGGCCTTTTACGAGCAGTACTTC. Its translation is CAISEATSGGAFYEQYF.

This clone was seen once. The rearrangement links TRBV19 to TRBJ2-1; 8 positions agree with TRBD2. V gave up 3 bases and J gave up 0 bases; unmatched junction bases: 16. From germline, CDR1 is LNHDA and CDR2 SQIVND (reference sequence). The CDR3 runs to 20 residues. The CDR3 sequence is CASSIGPRGLAQSSYNEQFF. The DNA for the CDR3 is TGTGCCAGTAGTATCGGGCCTCGTGGACTAGCCCAAAGCTCCTACAATGAGCAGTTCTTC.

This clone has only one observation. The chain employs TRBV7-9 and TRBJ2-3; TRBD1 matches 7 bases. The CDR3 extends over 14 amino acids. The V and J ends lost 5 bases and 0 bases, in that order; junction bases with no gene match: 2. Germline V gene lookup returns CDR1 SEHNR and CDR2 FQNEAQ (reference sequence). The CDR3 spells CASSLTGSTDTQYF. The CDR3 coding sequence is TGTGCCAGCAGCCTGACAGGGAGCACAGATACGCAGTATTTT.

This clone was detected only a few times. The V and J genes are TRBV30 and TRBJ1-6; unclear D gene. This CDR3 spans 15 amino acids. Germline-derived CDR1 and CDR2 are GTSNPN and SVGIG (reference sequence). Trimming removed 2 bases at V and 0 bases at J, with 8 bases between. The DNA for the CDR3 is TGTGCCTGGAGTCCCGGAGGCTCCTATAATTCACCCCTCCACTTT. This gives the protein CAWSPGGSYNSPLHF.

The CDR3 DNA reads as TGTGCCAGCAGTGAACCGTTGGCGCAGTTCTTC. Its translation is CASSEPLAQFF. The chain recombines TRBV6-1 with TRBJ2-1; D not resolved. The CDR3 length is 11 residues. Germline V gene sequence: CDR1 MNHNS, CDR2 SASEGT. V was shortened by 2 bases and J by 12 bases, with 8 bases between the two germline ends.

CDR3 protein: CASNGGAGGGEKLFF. CDR3 DNA: TGTGCCAGTAACGGGGGCGCGGGAGGAGGAGAAAAACTGTTTTTT. This chain links TRBV19 with TRBJ1-4, with D possibly matching TRBD1 (6 bases). The CDR3 totals 15 residues. The V end was cut by 7 bases, the J end by 8 bases, with 20 bases between. The germline CDR1 and CDR2 sequences are LNHDA and SQIVND (reference sequence).

This clone was detected only a few times. CDR3: CASSLQSGQGNTIYF. The DNA for the CDR3 is TGCGCCAGCAGCTTGCAATCGGGACAGGGAAACACCATATATTTT. The chain has TRBV5-1 and TRBJ1-3; 7 nucleotides agree with TRBD1. The CDR3 sequence is 15 residues long. Germline values: CDR1 SGHRS, CDR2 YFSETQ. Losses at the gene ends were 1 base for V and 4 bases for J; bases not matched to a gene: 5.

This chain connects TRBV5-1 to TRBJ2-3; D may be TRBD2 (6 bases). This CDR3 region has 15 residues. The V and J ends lost 4 bases and 0 bases respectively, with 12 bases between them. From germline, CDR1 is SGHRS and CDR2 YFSETQ. The CDR3 DNA is TGCGCCAGCAGCCGCGGGGACCTTAGCACAGATACGCAGTATTTT. As protein: CASSRGDLSTDTQYF.

The V and J genes are TRBV5-1 and TRBJ2-6; TRBD1 is a possible D gene (6 bases). Per germline, CDR1 SGHRS and CDR2 YFSETQ. The V end was cut by 6 bases, the J end by 1 base, with 17 bases between. The CDR3 sequence is 17 residues long. CDR3 nucleotide sequence: TGCGCCAGCACCCCCTCACCAGGGGAATCTGGGGCCAACGTCCTGACTTTC. Translation gives CASTPSPGESGANVLTF.

The genes are TRBV5-6 and TRBJ2-3; maybe TRBD2 (6 bases). The germline V and J ends were trimmed by 3 bases and 3 bases, with 14 bases remaining between them. CDR3 length: 15 amino acids. Germline V lookup: CDR1 SGHDT, CDR2 YYEEEE. CDR3 bases: TGTGCCAGCAGCTCTCAGCGGGCTCAGACAGATACGCAGTATTTT. Its translation: CASSSQRAQTDTQYF.

The chain recombines TRBV5-6 with TRBJ2-7; D remains unclear. The V end was cut by 1 base, the J end by 2 bases, with 4 bases between. This CDR3 is built from 12 residues. CDR1 and CDR2 (germline): SGHDT, YYEEEE. CDR3 residues: CASSLQAYEQYF. CDR3 bases: TGTGCCAGCAGCTTGCAGGCCTACGAGCAGTACTTC.

This chain joins TRBV5-1 and TRBJ2-3; 7 bases match TRBD2. The trim removed 4 bases at V and 4 bases at J, leaving 6 bases unmatched. The CDR3 contains 14 residues. CDR1 is SGHRS, CDR2 YFSETQ, per germline. Here the CDR3 DNA reads TGCGCCAGCAGCCCTCGACTAGCATCAGATACGCAGTATTTT. This gives the protein CASSPRLASDTQYF.

The rearrangement links TRBV9 to TRBJ2-7; a weak D match, TRBD1 (6 bases). The CDR3 covers 15 residues. The V end was cut by 0 bases, the J end by 6 bases, with 16 bases between. Germline-derived CDR1 and CDR2 are SGDLS and YYNGEE. The CDR3 loop is CASSVGQAGLSEQYF. CDR3 bases: TGTGCCAGCAGCGTAGGACAGGCTGGTTTGAGCGAGCAGTACTTC.

The V and J genes are TRBV18 and TRBJ1-1; 8 nucleotides line up with TRBD1. CDR3 length: 13 residues. Trimming took 5 bases from V and 9 from J; bases not matched to a gene: 8. Germline V CDR1 and CDR2: KGHSH, LQKENI. The CDR3, as DNA: TGTGCCAGCTCAGCAGGGGGCGACGGTAAAGCTTTCTTT. This sequence encodes CASSAGGDGKAFF.

The table lists this clone with a few counts. The chain is built from TRBV7-3 and TRBJ1-2; TRBD1 aligns across 10 bases. Germline loops: CDR1 SGHTA, CDR2 FQGTGA. J was trimmed by 6 bases and V by 5 bases; bases with no gene match: 12. The CDR3 contains 16 residues. The CDR3 sequence: CASSTTGGANSDGYTF. The CDR3 DNA is TGTGCCAGCAGCACGACAGGGGGCGCAAATTCGGATGGCTACACCTTC. Looking up the rest from reference TRBV7-3 and TRBJ1-2 gives the full variable domain: GAGVSQTPSNKVTEKGKYVELRCDPISGHTALYWYRQSLGQGPEFLIYFQGTGAADDSGLPNDRFFAVRPEGSVSTLKIQRTERGDSAVYLCASSTTGGANSDGYTFGSGTRLTVV.

The rearrangement uses TRBV10-3 and TRBJ1-2; 8 nucleotides agree with TRBD1. V dropped 6 bases and J dropped 1; count of bases not matched to a gene: 1. There are 13 residues in the CDR3. Germline V gene sequence: CDR1 ENHRY, CDR2 SYGVKD. The CDR3 DNA reads as TGTGCCATCAGACAGGGGGGTAACTATGGCTACACCTTC. As protein: CAIRQGGNYGYTF.